A single sample is the source of the 24 T cell receptor beta chains below, sequenced in a study of shared clonotypes between healthy human individuals. Here immunoSEQ multiplex PCR was the method, and the copy in TCRdb shows in-frame clones only, minus some. The table has millions of clones, approximately 90% seen once. The sequenced sample was naive CD4+ T cells sorted from blood. Subset meaning: CD45RA+ positively selected. These receptors were obtained from a man younger than 35 in good health.

The chain combines TRBV6-1 with TRBJ2-2; no reliable D call. This CDR3 region has 16 residues. The germline V gene encodes CDR1 MNHNS and CDR2 SASEGT. The germline V and J ends were trimmed by 3 bases and 1 base, with 12 bases remaining between them. This CDR3 is CASSDSQVVNTGELFF. The CDR3 DNA reads TGTGCCAGCAGTGATAGTCAGGTCGTGAACACCGGGGAGCTGTTTTTT.

The chain has TRBV10-3 and TRBJ2-5; 11 positions agree with TRBD1. The closer fit of TRBJ2-7 to the DNA end suggests the J call may be wrong. The CDR3 is 15 residues long. Germline loops: CDR1 ENHRY, CDR2 SYGVKD. In nucleotides, the CDR3 is TGTGCCAGCCAGGGACAGGGGGTGAGCTCCTACGAGCAGTACTTC. Residues: CASQGQGVSSYEQYF.

V and J are TRBV19 and TRBJ2-5; D gene ambiguous. Germline loops: CDR1 LNHDA, CDR2 SQIVND (reference sequence). Trimming stripped 5 bases from V and 4 bases from J, with 20 bases between. The CDR3 extends over 16 amino acids. The CDR3 spells CASSGSGPRSRETQYF. CDR3 nucleotides: TGTGCCAGTAGTGGGTCCGGGCCCCGATCTCGAGAGACCCAGTACTTC.

The table lists this clone with a count of one. V gene TRBV11-3 combines with J gene TRBJ2-1; D is undetermined. Looked up from germline, CDR1 is SGHNT and CDR2 is YENEEA. The CDR3 has 15 amino acids. V lost 0 bases, J lost 1 base, and 7 bases lay in between. Here the CDR3 reads CASSLDQQSYNEQFF. CDR3 DNA: TGTGCCAGCAGCTTAGACCAACAGTCCTACAATGAGCAGTTCTTC.

CDR3 coding DNA: TGTGCCAGCTCACCACCGTCGGCAGGGGGCCTCACGAACACTGAAGCTTTCTTT. Its translation: CASSPPSAGGLTNTEAFF. The rearrangement joins TRBV18 to TRBJ1-1, with 8 bases lining up with TRBD1. Trimming at V came to 0 bases and at J to 1 base, leaving 10 bases not matched to a gene. Per germline, CDR1 KGHSH and CDR2 LQKENI. The CDR3 has 18 residues.

This clone has only a few counts. The same CDR3 can be traced to other DNA sequences in this sample. This chain's CDR3 is CASRDRGNQPQHF. The CDR3, as DNA: TGTGCCAGCAGGGACAGGGGAAATCAGCCCCAGCATTTT. This chain uses TRBV2 with TRBJ1-5, with TRBD1 identical over 9 bases. V dropped 6 bases and J dropped 4; count of bases not matched to a gene: 1. CDR3 length: 13 amino acids. CDR1 is SNHLY and CDR2 is FYNNEI in the germline V gene.

The rearrangement links TRBV2 to TRBJ1-2; D ambiguous. The germline V gene has CDR1 SNHLY and CDR2 FYNNEI. This CDR3 is built from 15 residues. Trimming took off 3 bases at V and 5 bases at J, with 16 bases between the two ends. In nucleotides, the CDR3 is TGTGCCAGCAGTGACCCGGCGGGTACACCTTATGGCTACACCTTC. Its translation: CASSDPAGTPYGYTF. The full variable domain, with the rest looked up from reference TRBV2 and TRBJ1-2, is EPEVTQTPSHQVTQMGQEVILRCVPISNHLYFYWYRQILGQKVEFLVSFYNNEISEKSEIFDDQFSVERPDGSNFTLKIRSTKLEDSAMYFCASSDPAGTPYGYTFGSGTRLTVV.

CDR3 residues: CASSGGGPDDTPLETQYF. CDR3 DNA sequence: TGTGCCAGCAGTGGGGGGGGGCCCGACGACACACCCTTGGAGACCCAGTACTTC. The chain has TRBV6-1 and TRBJ2-5, with a weak D call TRBD2 (7 bases). Trimming shortened V by 4 bases and J by 5 bases, and 26 bases separated the two germline ends. Germline V gene sequence: CDR1 MNHNS, CDR2 SASEGT. The CDR3 consists of 18 residues.

Points on this clone: One end of the junction is discordant with germline, which a read error may explain. The chain combines TRBV29-1 with TRBJ2-3, with 7 bases that match TRBD1. Germline-derived CDR1 and CDR2 are SQVTM and ANQGSEA. The CDR3 has 12 residues. The CDR3 reads CSAEGQADTQYF. The CDR3 nucleotides read TGCAGCGCTGAAGGACAGGCAGATACGCAGTATTTT.

The V and J genes are TRBV10-1 and TRBJ2-3; 8 bases agree with TRBD2. Trimming took 5 bases from V and 6 from J; bases not matched to a gene: 13. In germline, CDR1 is WNHNN, CDR2 SYGVQD (reference sequence). The CDR3 has 16 residues. In DNA, the CDR3 is TGCGCCAGCAGTTTAGTGCCGGGGGGGGCCGTGGATACGCAGTATTTT. Its translation is CASSLVPGGAVDTQYF.

J is TRBJ1-1 and V is TRBV7-2; D possibly corresponds to TRBD1 (5 bases). Deletions cut 5 bases from V and 1 base from J, with 11 bases between. This CDR3 has 14 residues. Germline V gene lookup returns CDR1 SGHTA and CDR2 FQGNSA. CDR3 DNA sequence: TGTGCCAGCAGCATGGGACCCGAGAACACTGAAGCTTTCTTT. As protein: CASSMGPENTEAFF.

The CDR3: CASSSTGFQETQYF. The CDR3 DNA is TGTGCCAGCAGTTCCACAGGGTTCCAAGAGACCCAGTACTTC. This sequence joins TRBV6-5 and TRBJ2-5, with D possibly being TRBD1 (6 bases). The V gene lost 4 bases and the J gene lost 1 base, with 10 bases spanning the gap. This CDR3 contains 14 residues. The V gene's germline CDR1 is MNHEY and CDR2 SVGAGI.

The gene calls are TRBV6-6 and TRBJ1-4; D remains ambiguous. Germline values: CDR1 MNHNY, CDR2 SVGAGI (reference sequence). The CDR3 contains 14 residues. V gave up 5 bases and J gave up 0 bases, with 7 bases separating them. The CDR3 DNA follows: TGTGCCAGCAGTCCAGTAACAACTAATGAAAAACTGTTTTTT. This gives the protein CASSPVTTNEKLFF.

This clone was counted a single time. The chain couples TRBV5-4 to TRBJ2-4; D remains ambiguous. The CDR3 contains 14 residues. Germline values: CDR1 SGHNT, CDR2 YYREEE (reference sequence). Trimming left V 4 bases short and J 1 base short, with 9 bases between. The DNA of the CDR3 is TGTGCCAGCAGCCCGGCCGGGGCCAAAAACATTCAGTACTTC. Translating it yields CASSPAGAKNIQYF.

The V gene is TRBV6-4, the J gene TRBJ1-6; 7 bases are shared with TRBD1. The ends lost 6 bases at V and 7 bases at J; junction bases unmatched: 9. This CDR3 comprises 15 residues. Germline CDR1 is MRHNA and CDR2 is SNTAGT. The CDR3 is CASRDREEGNSPLHF. For the CDR3, the DNA is TGTGCCAGCAGAGACAGGGAAGAGGGAAATTCACCCCTCCACTTT.

The V call is TRBV9, the J call TRBJ2-2, with D perhaps matching TRBD2 (6 bases). V was cut by 1 base and J by 5 bases, with 12 bases left in between. This CDR3 comprises 15 residues. CDR1 and CDR2 from the germline V gene are SGDLS and YYNGEE. The CDR3: CASSVRRGSTGELFF. The CDR3 nucleotides are TGTGCCAGCAGCGTACGGCGGGGTAGTACCGGGGAGCTGTTTTTT.

The table lists this clone with a count of one. The V call is TRBV7-2, the J call TRBJ2-3; 8 bases map to TRBD2. Trimming took 1 base from V and 2 from J; bases not matched to a gene: 5. Germline V gene lookup returns CDR1 SGHTA and CDR2 FQGNSA. This CDR3 comprises 16 residues. The CDR3 region has the DNA TGTGCCAGCAGCTTAGTTCCAGCGGGGGCCACAGATACGCAGTATTTT. Translating gives CASSLVPAGATDTQYF.

This chain links TRBV2 with TRBJ1-2; D is uncertain. The V and J ends lost 6 bases and 0 bases respectively, with 17 bases between them. The CDR3 length is 16 residues. In germline, CDR1 is SNHLY, CDR2 FYNNEI. The CDR3: CASRRGMGSSNYGYTF. The CDR3 DNA reads as TGTGCCAGCAGGCGCGGTATGGGCAGCTCTAACTATGGCTACACCTTC.

The rearrangement links TRBV5-1 to TRBJ2-3; the D gene is possibly TRBD2 (5 bases). This CDR3 contains 16 residues. V shed 1 base and J shed 1 base, with 13 bases lying between them. Germline loops: CDR1 SGHRS, CDR2 YFSETQ. CDR3: CASSLSQRSRTDTQYF. DNA for the CDR3: TGCGCCAGCAGCTTGTCTCAGCGGAGCCGCACAGATACGCAGTATTTT.

This chain joins TRBV2 and TRBJ1-1; unclear D gene. This CDR3 comprises 15 residues. Germline V gene lookup returns CDR1 SNHLY and CDR2 FYNNEI. V dropped 2 bases and J dropped 1 base, with 11 bases sitting between them. CDR3 DNA sequence: TGTGCCAGCAGTGAAAGGGCAGGTACGAACACTGAAGCTTTCTTT. Protein sequence: CASSERAGTNTEAFF.

CDR3 coding DNA: TGTGCCAGCAGTTACTCGAAGGGCGGCAACTACGAGCAGTACTTC. It specifies CASSYSKGGNYEQYF. The gene calls are TRBV6-5 and TRBJ2-7; no definite D call. This CDR3 contains 15 residues. CDR1 and CDR2 (germline): MNHEY, SVGAGI. Trimming removed 0 bases from V and 3 bases from J, with 12 bases in between.

The chain recombines TRBV7-8 with TRBJ1-2; 8 bases are shared with TRBD1. V lost 0 bases to trimming and J lost 8 bases; unmatched junction nucleotides: 5. The CDR3 runs 14 residues. Germline V gene data show CDR1 as SGHVS and CDR2 as FQNEAQ. DNA of the CDR3: TGTGCCAGCAGCTTAGCCGGGACAGGCACGGGCTACACCTTC. This sequence encodes CASSLAGTGTGYTF. Drawing the rest from reference TRBV7-8 and TRBJ1-2, the complete variable domain is GAGVSQSPRYKVAKRGQDVALRCDPISGHVSLFWYQQALGQGPEFLTYFQNEAQLDKSGLPSDRFFAERPEGSVSTLKIQRTQQEDSAVYLCASSLAGTGTGYTFGSGTRLTVV.

Remarks on this clone: This sample includes further DNA sequences coding for the same CDR3. The chain combines TRBV9 with TRBJ2-5; TRBD2 is a possible D gene (6 bases). Germline assignment: CDR1 SGDLS and CDR2 YYNGEE. The CDR3 consists of 14 residues. V was clipped by 2 bases and J by 1 base, with 9 bases between them. CDR3: CASSVGGTQETQYF. The DNA for the CDR3 is TGTGCCAGCAGCGTCGGAGGGACCCAAGAGACCCAGTACTTC.

This chain joins TRBV9 and TRBJ2-1, with 8 bases that match TRBD1. This CDR3 has 14 amino acids. Germline V gene lookup returns CDR1 SGDLS and CDR2 YYNGEE. V gave up 4 bases and J gave up 10 bases; unmatched junction bases: 10. CDR3 residues: CASSPRQGRLEQFF. CDR3 DNA: TGTGCCAGCAGCCCCCGACAGGGGAGGTTGGAGCAGTTCTTC.